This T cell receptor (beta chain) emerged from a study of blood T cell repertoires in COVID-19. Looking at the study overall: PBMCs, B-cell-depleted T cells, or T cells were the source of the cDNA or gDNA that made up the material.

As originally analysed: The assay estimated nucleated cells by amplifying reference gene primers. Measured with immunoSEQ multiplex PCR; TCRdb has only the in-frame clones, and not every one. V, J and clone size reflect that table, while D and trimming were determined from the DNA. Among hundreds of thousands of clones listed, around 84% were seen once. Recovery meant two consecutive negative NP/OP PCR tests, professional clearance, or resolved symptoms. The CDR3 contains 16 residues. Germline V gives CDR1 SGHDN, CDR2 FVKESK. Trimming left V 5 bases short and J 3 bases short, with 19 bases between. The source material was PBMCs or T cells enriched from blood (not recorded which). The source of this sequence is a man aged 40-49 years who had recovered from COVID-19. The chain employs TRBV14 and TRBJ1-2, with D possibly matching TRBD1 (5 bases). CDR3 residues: CASSTRRVGFHYGYTF. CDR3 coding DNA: TGTGCCAGCAGCACCCGCAGGGTAGGTTTTCACTATGGCTACACCTTC.